These 8 T cell receptor beta chains share one sample of origin, sequenced in a study of blood T cells in healthy people across ages. The second PCR ran roughly 7 to 12 cycles with a sample-barcoded 5' primer and J-beta primers. One entry per CDR3 protein, called by TCRdb with MiXCR from the 5' RACE reads. The data contain 1.5 million to 2 million distinct CDR3 sequences, around half of them singletons. The sequencing input was blood. The receptors here all came from a woman between 40 and 50 years old in good health.

J is TRBJ1-5 and V is TRBV28; 8 positions agree with TRBD1. The CDR3 contains 14 residues. In germline, CDR1 is MDHEN, CDR2 SYDVKM. The V and J ends lost 8 bases and 3 bases, in that order; junction bases with no gene match: 6. The CDR3 DNA sequence: TGTGCCAGCTCGACAGGGGCGAACAATCAGCCCCAGCATTTT. Encoded protein: CASSTGANNQPQHF.

Only a few counts were recorded for this clonotype. V gene TRBV18 combines with J gene TRBJ2-1; no reliable D call. In germline, CDR1 is KGHSH, CDR2 LQKENI. Trimming stripped 1 base from V and 0 bases from J, with 7 bases between. The CDR3 totals 15 residues. CDR3 protein: CASSPQKNSYNEQFF. DNA for the CDR3: TGTGCCAGCTCACCACAGAAGAACTCCTACAATGAGCAGTTCTTC.

The chain couples TRBV5-1 to TRBJ2-1, with 9 bases aligning to TRBD2. The CDR3 extends over 19 amino acids. Germline CDR1 reads SGHRS; CDR2 reads YFSETQ. V gave up 0 bases and J gave up 0 bases; unmatched junction bases: 10. CDR3 amino acids: CASSLETAGGPSSYNEQFF. For the CDR3, the DNA is TGCGCCAGCAGCTTGGAGACAGCGGGGGGACCTAGCTCCTACAATGAGCAGTTCTTC.

V and J are TRBV12-3 or TRBV12-4 and TRBJ2-5; 9 nucleotides line up with TRBD2. After removal of 0 bases from V and 7 bases from J, the junction contained 15 bases not matched to a gene. This CDR3 has 18 residues. The CDR3 reads CASSLALAGLVRAGTQYF. The DNA of the CDR3 is TGTGCCAGCAGTTTAGCGCTAGCGGGACTAGTTCGAGCGGGGACCCAGTACTTC.

This clonotype appeared once. The chain uses TRBV13 and TRBJ2-5, with D tentatively TRBD1 or TRBD2 (5 bases each). V gave up 8 bases and J gave up 1 base, with 20 bases separating them. Germline V gives CDR1 PRHDT, CDR2 FYEKMQ (reference sequence). This CDR3 has 16 residues. This chain's CDR3 is CASLHWGSGGQETQYF. The CDR3 DNA reads as TGTGCCAGCCTCCACTGGGGCAGCGGTGGCCAAGAGACCCAGTACTTC.

This clonotype came up once. This chain links TRBV5-1 with TRBJ2-1; TRBD2 is a possible D gene (6 bases). Trimming pared 0 bases from V and 13 bases from J, leaving 20 bases between. Per the germline V gene, CDR1 is SGHRS and CDR2 is YFSETQ. The CDR3 covers 15 residues. The CDR3 sequence is CASSLVEGKENIQFF. Written as DNA, the CDR3 is TGCGCCAGCAGCTTGGTGGAGGGAAAGGAAAACATTCAGTTCTTC.

The chain couples TRBV15 to TRBJ2-7; TRBD1 might be the D (5 bases). V dropped 0 bases and J dropped 1 base, with 10 bases sitting between them. The CDR3 runs 15 residues. Germline lookup yields CDR1 LNHNV and CDR2 YYDKDF (reference sequence). The CDR3 DNA sequence: TGTGCCACCAGCAGAGAGACCGGACAATCCTACGAGCAGTACTTC. It is translated as CATSRETGQSYEQYF.

This clonotype occurred a few times. The chain employs TRBV24-1 and TRBJ2-6; 7 nucleotides align to TRBD2. Germline CDR1 reads KGHDR; CDR2 reads SFDVKD. The CDR3 length is 13 residues. V lost 10 bases, J lost 2 bases, and 1 base stayed unmatched. In DNA, the CDR3 is TGTGCCACGGGGAGGGCTGGGGCCAACGTCCTGACTTTC. This codes for CATGRAGANVLTF.